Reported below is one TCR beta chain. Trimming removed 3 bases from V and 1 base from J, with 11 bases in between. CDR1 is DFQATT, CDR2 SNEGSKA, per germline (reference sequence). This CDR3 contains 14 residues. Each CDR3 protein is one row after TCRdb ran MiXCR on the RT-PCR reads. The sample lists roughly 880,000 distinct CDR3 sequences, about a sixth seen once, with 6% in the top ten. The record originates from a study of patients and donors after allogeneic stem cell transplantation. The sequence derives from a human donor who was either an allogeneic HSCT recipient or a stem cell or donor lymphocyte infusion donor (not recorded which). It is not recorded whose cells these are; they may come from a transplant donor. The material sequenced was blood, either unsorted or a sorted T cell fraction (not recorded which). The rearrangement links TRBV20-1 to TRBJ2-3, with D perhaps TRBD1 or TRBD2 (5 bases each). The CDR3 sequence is CSARGDLRTDTQYF. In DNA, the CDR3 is TGCAGTGCTAGGGGGGACCTACGCACAGATACGCAGTATTTT.